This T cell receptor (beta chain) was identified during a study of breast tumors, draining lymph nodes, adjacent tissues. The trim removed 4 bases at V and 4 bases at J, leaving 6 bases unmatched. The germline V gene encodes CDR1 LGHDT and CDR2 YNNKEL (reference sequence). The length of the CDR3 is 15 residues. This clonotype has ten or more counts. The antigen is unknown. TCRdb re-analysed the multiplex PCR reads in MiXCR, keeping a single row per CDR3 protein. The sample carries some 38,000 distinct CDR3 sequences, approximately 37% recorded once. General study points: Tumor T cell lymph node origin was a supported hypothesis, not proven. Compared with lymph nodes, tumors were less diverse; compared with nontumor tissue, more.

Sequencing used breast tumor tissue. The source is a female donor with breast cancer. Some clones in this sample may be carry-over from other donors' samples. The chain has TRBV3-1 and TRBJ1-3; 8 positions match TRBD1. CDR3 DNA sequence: TGTGCCAGCAGCCCCAGGGGGCGAGGGGGAAACACCATATATTTT. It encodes CASSPRGRGGNTIYF.